This entry lists 14 T cell receptor beta chains sequenced from one sample in a study of blood T cell repertoires in COVID-19. The assay was immunoSEQ multiplex PCR, and TCRdb's table has in-frame clones only and misses some. The sample consists of about 120,000 clones, about 90% of them appearing once. Sequencing was performed on peripheral blood. These receptors were taken from a woman in her sixties or seventies with acute or convalescent COVID-19.

This clone was seen only a few times. V and J are TRBV19 and TRBJ2-1; 8 bases are shared with TRBD1. CDR3 length: 14 residues. With 3 bases clipped from V and 7 bases from J, the junction kept 5 bases outside the gene matches. Germline-derived CDR1 and CDR2 are LNHDA and SQIVND (reference sequence). CDR3 amino acids: CASSIRTGMNEQFF. CDR3 nucleotides: TGTGCCAGTAGTATTAGGACAGGGATGAATGAGCAGTTCTTC.

This clone was observed a handful of times. The rearrangement joins TRBV28 to TRBJ2-5, with 10 bases fitting TRBD2. Germline CDR1 MDHEN, CDR2 SYDVKM. This CDR3 has 17 amino acids. V was clipped by 6 bases and J by 0 bases; unmatched bases: 10. CDR3 in DNA: TGTGCCAGCAGAGCTCTAGCGGGGGCCAAGTACCAAGAGACCCAGTACTTC. Its translation: CASRALAGAKYQETQYF.

This clone was found once. This chain uses TRBV19 with TRBJ2-7, with 10 bases aligning to TRBD2. V shed 1 base and J 4 bases; nucleotides not matched to a gene: 4. The CDR3 is made up of 15 amino acids. Per the germline V gene, CDR1 is LNHDA and CDR2 is SQIVND (reference sequence). For the CDR3, the DNA is TGTGCCAGTAGTATAGCAGCGGGGGGGCCTTACGAGCAGTACTTC. Amino acids: CASSIAAGGPYEQYF.

V gene TRBV13 combines with J gene TRBJ1-4, with 9 bases lining up with TRBD1. The ends lost 5 bases at V and 7 bases at J; junction bases unmatched: 8. Germline assignment: CDR1 PRHDT and CDR2 FYEKMQ (reference sequence). The CDR3 length is 15 residues. As DNA, the CDR3 is TGTGCCAGCAGCGACCGGACAGGGGCGGGTGAAAAACTGTTTTTT. Its translation is CASSDRTGAGEKLFF.

This clone was counted a few times. CDR3 DNA sequence: TGTGCCAGCAGCCAAGCTGGTGTGGGACAGGGGGTTAATCAGCCCCAGCATTTT. This gives the protein CASSQAGVGQGVNQPQHF. The V call is TRBV3-1 (or the pseudogene TRBV3-2), the J call TRBJ1-5; 11 positions match TRBD1. The V and J ends lost 1 base and 4 bases, in that order; junction bases with no gene match: 9. CDR1 and CDR2 from the germline V gene are LGHDT and YNNKEL (reference sequence). The CDR3 covers 18 residues.

The rearrangement joins TRBV18 to TRBJ1-1; 7 nucleotides match TRBD1. The germline CDR1 and CDR2 sequences are KGHSH and LQKENI. V shed 2 bases and J 0 bases; nucleotides not matched to a gene: 6. The CDR3 contains 16 residues. Here the CDR3 DNA reads TGTGCCAGCTCACCAACTGGGACAGACATGAACACTGAAGCTTTCTTT. Protein product: CASSPTGTDMNTEAFF.

The rearrangement links TRBV6-5 to TRBJ2-7; TRBD2 matches at 13 bases. The trim removed 0 bases at V and 3 bases at J, leaving 2 bases unmatched. Per germline, CDR1 MNHEY and CDR2 SVGAGI. This CDR3 comprises 16 residues. The CDR3 DNA sequence: TGTGCCAGCAGTTACTCTAGACTAGCGGGGGGCTACGAGCAGTACTTC. Translating it yields CASSYSRLAGGYEQYF.

With respect to this clone: A junction boundary mismatches the germline segment, possibly from a read error. The chain is built from TRBV11-2 and TRBJ2-3; perhaps TRBD2 as D (5 bases). Germline-derived CDR1 and CDR2 are SGHAT and FQNNGV. The CDR3 totals 11 residues. In DNA, the CDR3 is TGTGCCAGCAGCTTAGGGCGGGTCCAACGTTTT. The encoded protein is CASSLGRVQRF.

This chain links TRBV11-3 with TRBJ2-5, with D possibly being TRBD1 (5 bases). Trimming took 5 bases from V and 5 from J, leaving 18 bases between them. Per the germline V gene, CDR1 is SGHNT and CDR2 is YENEEA. CDR3 length equals 15 residues. CDR3 nucleotides: TGTGCCAGCAGCCCCGCGAGTAAGGGGCAGGAGACCCAGTACTTC. Translating gives CASSPASKGQETQYF.

The chain couples TRBV28 to TRBJ2-2; 7 bases line up with TRBD1. Germline lookup yields CDR1 MDHEN and CDR2 SYDVKM. This CDR3 has 13 residues. The trim removed 6 bases at V and 6 bases at J, leaving 4 bases unmatched. The CDR3 bases are TGTGCCAGCAGGGGACAGATTTCCGGGGAGCTGTTTTTT. The encoded protein is CASRGQISGELFF.

This clone was seen only once. The chain combines TRBV7-3 with TRBJ2-7; no clear D. Germline V gives CDR1 SGHTA, CDR2 FQGTGA. V was cut by 0 bases and J by 0 bases, with 6 bases left in between. The CDR3 is 14 residues long. The CDR3 nucleotides read TGTGCCAGCAGCTTAACGGCTAGCTCCTACGAGCAGTACTTC. Its translation is CASSLTASSYEQYF.

The chain employs TRBV3-1 (or the pseudogene TRBV3-2) and TRBJ2-7; a weak D match, TRBD1 (8 bases). The CDR3 has 15 amino acids. V lost 4 bases and J lost 2, with 15 bases in between. In germline, CDR1 is LGHDT, CDR2 YNNKEL (reference sequence). The CDR3 nucleotides read TGTGCCAGCAGCCGGGGGGGACAGGCCACCTACGAGCAGTACTTC. This gives the protein CASSRGGQATYEQYF.

The rearrangement joins TRBV19 to TRBJ2-3; 9 nucleotides match TRBD1. There are 15 residues in the CDR3. Germline trimming cut 6 bases from V and 5 bases from J; bases unmatched to any gene: 9. CDR1 and CDR2 from the germline V gene are LNHDA and SQIVND (reference sequence). The CDR3 protein is CASRTTGGVGDTQYF. Here the CDR3 DNA reads TGTGCCAGTAGAACGACAGGGGGGGTCGGAGATACGCAGTATTTT.

A few counts support this clone. V and J are TRBV10-3 and TRBJ1-1; tentatively, D is TRBD1 (5 bases). Germline CDR1 ENHRY, CDR2 SYGVKD. CDR3 length: 14 amino acids. Trimming took 4 bases from V and 5 from J, leaving 14 bases between them. In DNA, the CDR3 is TGTGCCATCAGTGGAACAGGTTTTGGGACTGAAGCTTTCTTT. Translating it yields CAISGTGFGTEAFF.